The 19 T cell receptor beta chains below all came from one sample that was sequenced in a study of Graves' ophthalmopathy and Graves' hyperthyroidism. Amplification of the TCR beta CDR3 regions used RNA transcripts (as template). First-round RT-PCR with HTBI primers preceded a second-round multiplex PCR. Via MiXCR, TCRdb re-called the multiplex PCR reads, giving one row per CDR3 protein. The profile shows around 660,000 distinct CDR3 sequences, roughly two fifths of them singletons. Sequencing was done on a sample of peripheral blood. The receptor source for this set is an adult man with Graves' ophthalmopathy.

The CDR3 region has the DNA TGTGCCAGCAGCTTATTCGACAGTTACAATGAGCAGTTCTTC. It is translated as CASSLFDSYNEQFF. The chain combines TRBV11-2 with TRBJ2-1, with D perhaps matching TRBD1 (5 bases). V lost 2 bases, J lost 4 bases, and 9 bases lay in between. Germline CDR1 is SGHAT and CDR2 is FQNNGV. The CDR3 consists of 14 residues.

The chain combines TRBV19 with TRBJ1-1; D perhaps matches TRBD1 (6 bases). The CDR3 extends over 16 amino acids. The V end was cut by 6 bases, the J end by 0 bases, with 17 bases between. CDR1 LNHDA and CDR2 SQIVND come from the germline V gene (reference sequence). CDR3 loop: CASSLGPGTLNTEAFF. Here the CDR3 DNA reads TGTGCCAGTAGCCTAGGCCCCGGGACACTGAACACTGAAGCTTTCTTT.

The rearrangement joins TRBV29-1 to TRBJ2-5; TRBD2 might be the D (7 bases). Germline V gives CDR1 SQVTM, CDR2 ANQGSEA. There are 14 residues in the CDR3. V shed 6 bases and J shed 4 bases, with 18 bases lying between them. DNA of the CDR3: TGCAGCGTCGAGGTTGGGGGGGCCCTAGAGACCCAGTACTTC. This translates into CSVEVGGALETQYF.

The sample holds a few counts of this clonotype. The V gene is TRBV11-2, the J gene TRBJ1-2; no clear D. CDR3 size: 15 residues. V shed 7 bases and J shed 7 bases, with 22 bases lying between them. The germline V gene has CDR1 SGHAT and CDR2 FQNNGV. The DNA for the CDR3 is TGTGCCAGCAACAACAAGAACAAGGGATGGTGTGGCTACACCTTC. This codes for CASNNKNKGWCGYTF.

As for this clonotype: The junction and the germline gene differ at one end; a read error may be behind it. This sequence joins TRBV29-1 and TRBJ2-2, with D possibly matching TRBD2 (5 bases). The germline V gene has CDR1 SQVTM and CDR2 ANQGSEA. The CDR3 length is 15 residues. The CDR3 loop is CSVEEFGLHTGELCF. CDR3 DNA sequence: TGCAGCGTTGAGGAGTTTGGACTGCACACCGGGGAGCTGTGTTTT.

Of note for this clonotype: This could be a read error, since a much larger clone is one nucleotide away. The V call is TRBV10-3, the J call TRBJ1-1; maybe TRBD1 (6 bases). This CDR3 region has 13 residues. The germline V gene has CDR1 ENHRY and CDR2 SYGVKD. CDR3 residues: CASREGGNTKAFF. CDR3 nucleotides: TGTGCCAGCAGAGAGGGGGGTAACACTAAAGCTTTCTTT.

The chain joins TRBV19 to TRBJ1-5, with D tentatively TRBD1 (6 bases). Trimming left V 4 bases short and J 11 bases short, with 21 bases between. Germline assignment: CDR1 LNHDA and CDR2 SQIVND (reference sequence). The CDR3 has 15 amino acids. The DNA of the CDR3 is TGTGCCAGTAGTACCAGGGGTTTCGGGGCAGAGACCCAGCATTTT. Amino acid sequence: CASSTRGFGAETQHF.

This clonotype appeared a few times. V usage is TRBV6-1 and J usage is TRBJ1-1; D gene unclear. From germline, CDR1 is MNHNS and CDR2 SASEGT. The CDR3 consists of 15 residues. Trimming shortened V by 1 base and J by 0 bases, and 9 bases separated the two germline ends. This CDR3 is CASSEVRRMNTEAFF. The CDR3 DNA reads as TGTGCCAGCAGTGAAGTAAGGAGGATGAACACTGAAGCTTTCTTT.

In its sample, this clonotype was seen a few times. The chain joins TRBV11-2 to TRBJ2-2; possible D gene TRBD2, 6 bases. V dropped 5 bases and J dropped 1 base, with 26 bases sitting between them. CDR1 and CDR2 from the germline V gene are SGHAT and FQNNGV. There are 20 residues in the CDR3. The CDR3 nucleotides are TGTGCCAGCAGCGTCCTCCGCGGGAAAGCCCCCCCCAAGAACACCGGGGAGCTGTTTTTT. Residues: CASSVLRGKAPPKNTGELFF.

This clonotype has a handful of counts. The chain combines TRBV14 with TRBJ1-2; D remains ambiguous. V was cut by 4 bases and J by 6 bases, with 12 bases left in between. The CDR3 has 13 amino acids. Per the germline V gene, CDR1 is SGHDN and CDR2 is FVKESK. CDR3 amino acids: CASSRRPSNGYTF. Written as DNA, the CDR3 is TGTGCCAGCAGCCGGAGACCCTCTAATGGCTACACCTTC.

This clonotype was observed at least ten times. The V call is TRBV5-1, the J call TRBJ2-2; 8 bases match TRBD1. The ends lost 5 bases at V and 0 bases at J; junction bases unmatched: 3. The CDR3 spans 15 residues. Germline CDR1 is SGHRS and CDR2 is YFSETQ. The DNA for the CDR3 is TGCGCCAGCAGGGCGGGACAGGCGAACACCGGGGAGCTGTTTTTT. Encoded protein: CASRAGQANTGELFF.

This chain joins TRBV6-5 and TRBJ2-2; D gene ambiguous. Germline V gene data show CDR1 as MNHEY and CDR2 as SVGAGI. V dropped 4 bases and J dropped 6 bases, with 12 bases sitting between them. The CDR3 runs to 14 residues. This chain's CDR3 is CASSFGLDAGELFF. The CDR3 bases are TGTGCCAGCAGTTTCGGGCTAGACGCCGGGGAGCTGTTTTTT.

CDR3 coding DNA: TGTGCCAGCAGCCAAGATCTCTTGGCAGGGAGGAACACTGAAGCTTTCTTT. It specifies CASSQDLLAGRNTEAFF. The chain joins TRBV4-2 to TRBJ1-1; D perhaps matches TRBD1 (5 bases). This CDR3 is built from 17 residues. Between the trimmed V and J ends, which lost 0 bases and 1 base, there was a span of 15 bases. Germline V gene sequence: CDR1 LGHNA, CDR2 YNFKEQ.

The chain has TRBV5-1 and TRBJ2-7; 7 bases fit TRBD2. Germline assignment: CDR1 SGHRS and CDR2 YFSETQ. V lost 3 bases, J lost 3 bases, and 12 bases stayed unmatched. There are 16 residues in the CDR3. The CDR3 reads CASSSLGLGGSYEQYF. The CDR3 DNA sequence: TGCGCCAGCAGCTCCCTTGGACTAGGCGGGAGCTACGAGCAGTACTTC.

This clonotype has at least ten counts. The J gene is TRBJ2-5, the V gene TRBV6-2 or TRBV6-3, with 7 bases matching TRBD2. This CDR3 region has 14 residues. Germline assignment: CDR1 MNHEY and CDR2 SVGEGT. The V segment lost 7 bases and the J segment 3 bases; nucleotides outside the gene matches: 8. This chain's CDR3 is CASTSEGREETQYF. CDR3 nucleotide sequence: TGTGCCAGCACCTCCGAGGGGAGGGAAGAGACCCAGTACTTC.

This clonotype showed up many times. The CDR3 is CARGTGGLDGYTF. The CDR3 region has the DNA TGTGCCCGAGGGACAGGGGGCTTGGATGGCTACACCTTC. The chain has TRBV2 and TRBJ1-2, with 12 bases fitting TRBD1. Germline CDR1 and CDR2: SNHLY and FYNNEI. The CDR3 runs 13 residues. Losses at the gene ends were 11 bases for V and 6 bases for J; bases not matched to a gene: 7.

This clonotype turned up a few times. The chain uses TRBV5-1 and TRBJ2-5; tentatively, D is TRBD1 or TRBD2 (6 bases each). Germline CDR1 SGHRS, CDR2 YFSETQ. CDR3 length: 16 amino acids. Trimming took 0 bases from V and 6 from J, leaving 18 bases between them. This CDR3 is CASSLVPGGQRQTQYF. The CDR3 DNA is TGCGCCAGCAGCTTGGTCCCCGGGGGCCAAAGACAGACCCAGTACTTC.

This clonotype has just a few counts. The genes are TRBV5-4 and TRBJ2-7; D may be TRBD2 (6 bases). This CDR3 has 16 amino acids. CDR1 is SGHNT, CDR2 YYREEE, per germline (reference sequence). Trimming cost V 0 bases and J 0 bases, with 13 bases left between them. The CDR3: CASSLGLGSGSYEQYF. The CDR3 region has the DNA TGTGCCAGCAGCTTGGGTCTCGGGAGCGGCTCCTACGAGCAGTACTTC. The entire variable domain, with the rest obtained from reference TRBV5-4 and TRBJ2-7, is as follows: ETGVTQSPTHLIKTRGQQVTLRCSSQSGHNTVSWYQQALGQGPQFIFQYYREEENGRGNFPPRFSGLQFPNYSSELNVNALELDDSALYLCASSLGLGSGSYEQYFGPGTRLTVT.

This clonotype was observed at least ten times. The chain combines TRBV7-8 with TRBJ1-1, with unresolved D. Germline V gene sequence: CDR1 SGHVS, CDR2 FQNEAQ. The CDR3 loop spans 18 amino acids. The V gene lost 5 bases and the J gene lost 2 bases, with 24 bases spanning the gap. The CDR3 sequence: CASSQFLSGLTANTEAFF. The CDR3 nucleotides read TGTGCCAGCAGCCAATTCCTCAGTGGGCTCACAGCAAACACTGAAGCTTTCTTT.